A single T cell receptor beta chain is shown here with its context. These data come from a study of T cells in Graves' hyperthyroidism and ophthalmopathy. The V end was cut by 5 bases, the J end by 0 bases, with 11 bases between. The V gene's germline CDR1 is MDHEN and CDR2 SYDVKM. The CDR3 length is 15 residues. Amplification yielded TCR beta CDR3 regions, with RNA transcripts as the source. A set of HTBI primers served as the primers for a first-round RT-PCR of the TCR CDR3. TCRdb redid the calling of the multiplex PCR reads with MiXCR, one entry per CDR3 protein. The sample lists a few hundred thousand distinct CDR3 sequences, about 21% seen once, with 50% in the top ten.

This chain links TRBV28 with TRBJ2-1, with a weak D call TRBD1 (6 bases). Sequenced input: blood. The receptor comes from a woman in her 50s with Graves' hyperthyroidism. CDR3 residues: CASSEGDHSYNEQFF. CDR3 in DNA: TGTGCCAGCAGTGAGGGGGATCACTCCTACAATGAGCAGTTCTTC.